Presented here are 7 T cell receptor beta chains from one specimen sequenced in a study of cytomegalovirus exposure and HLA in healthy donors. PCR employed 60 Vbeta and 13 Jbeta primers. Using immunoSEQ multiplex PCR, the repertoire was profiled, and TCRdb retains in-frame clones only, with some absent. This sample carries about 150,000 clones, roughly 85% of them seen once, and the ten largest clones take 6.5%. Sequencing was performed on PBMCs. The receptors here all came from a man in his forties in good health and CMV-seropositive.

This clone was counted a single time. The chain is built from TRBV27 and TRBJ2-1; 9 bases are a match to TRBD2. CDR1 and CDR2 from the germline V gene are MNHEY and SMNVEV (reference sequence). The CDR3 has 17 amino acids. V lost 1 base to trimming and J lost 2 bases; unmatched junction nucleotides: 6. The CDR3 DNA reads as TGTGCCAGCAGTTTATGGGCAGCGGGAGGCACCTACAATGAGCAGTTCTTC. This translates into CASSLWAAGGTYNEQFF.

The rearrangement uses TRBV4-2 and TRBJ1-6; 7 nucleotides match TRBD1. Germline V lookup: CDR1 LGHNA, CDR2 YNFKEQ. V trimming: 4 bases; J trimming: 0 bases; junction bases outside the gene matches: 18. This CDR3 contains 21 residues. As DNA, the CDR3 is TGTGCCAGCAGCCCCCTTGGAGGGGACAGCTATACCCCCTCCTATAATTCACCCCTCCACTTT. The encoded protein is CASSPLGGDSYTPSYNSPLHF.

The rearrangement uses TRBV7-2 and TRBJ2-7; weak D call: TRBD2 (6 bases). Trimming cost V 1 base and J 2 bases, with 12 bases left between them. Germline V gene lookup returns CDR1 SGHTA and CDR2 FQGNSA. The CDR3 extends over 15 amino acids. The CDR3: CASSLGAGNPYEQYF. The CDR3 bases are TGTGCCAGCAGCTTAGGGGCGGGGAACCCCTACGAGCAGTACTTC.

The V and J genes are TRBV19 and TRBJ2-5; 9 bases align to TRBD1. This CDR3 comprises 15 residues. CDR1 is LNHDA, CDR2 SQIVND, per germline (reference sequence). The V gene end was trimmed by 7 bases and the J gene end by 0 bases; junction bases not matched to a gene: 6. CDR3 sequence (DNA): TGTGCCAGTACTTCAGGGACAGGGAACCAAGAGACCCAGTACTTC. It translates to CASTSGTGNQETQYF.

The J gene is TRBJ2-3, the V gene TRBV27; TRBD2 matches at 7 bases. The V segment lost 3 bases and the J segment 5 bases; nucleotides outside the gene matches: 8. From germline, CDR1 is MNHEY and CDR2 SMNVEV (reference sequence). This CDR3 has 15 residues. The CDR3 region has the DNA TGTGCCAGCAGTTTTTCCGGGAGGAGGATAGATACGCAGTATTTT. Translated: CASSFSGRRIDTQYF.

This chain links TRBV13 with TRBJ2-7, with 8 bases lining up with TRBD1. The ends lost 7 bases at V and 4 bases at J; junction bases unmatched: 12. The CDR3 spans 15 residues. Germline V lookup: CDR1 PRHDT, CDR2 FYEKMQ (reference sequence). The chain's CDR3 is CASTQRRQGAYEQYF. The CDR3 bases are TGTGCCAGCACCCAAAGGAGGCAGGGGGCGTACGAGCAGTACTTC.

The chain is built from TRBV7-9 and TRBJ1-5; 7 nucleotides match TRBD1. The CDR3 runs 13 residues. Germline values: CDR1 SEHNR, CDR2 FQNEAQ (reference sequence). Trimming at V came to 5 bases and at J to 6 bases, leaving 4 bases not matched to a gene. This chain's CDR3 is CASSQTGLQPQHF. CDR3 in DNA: TGTGCCAGCAGCCAGACAGGGCTTCAGCCCCAGCATTTT.